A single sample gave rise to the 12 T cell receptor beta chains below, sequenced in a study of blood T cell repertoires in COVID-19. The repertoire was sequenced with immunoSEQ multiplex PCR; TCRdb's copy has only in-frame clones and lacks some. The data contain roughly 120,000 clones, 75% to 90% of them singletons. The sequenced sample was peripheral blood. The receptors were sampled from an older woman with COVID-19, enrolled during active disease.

CDR3 amino acids: CASSLVRGWDQETQYF. The CDR3 DNA reads TGTGCCAGCAGCTTAGTACGGGGGTGGGACCAAGAGACCCAGTACTTC. The genes are TRBV13 and TRBJ2-5; perhaps TRBD2 as D (6 bases). The length of the CDR3 is 16 residues. From germline, CDR1 is PRHDT and CDR2 FYEKMQ (reference sequence). V lost 1 base, J lost 0 bases, and 12 bases lay in between.

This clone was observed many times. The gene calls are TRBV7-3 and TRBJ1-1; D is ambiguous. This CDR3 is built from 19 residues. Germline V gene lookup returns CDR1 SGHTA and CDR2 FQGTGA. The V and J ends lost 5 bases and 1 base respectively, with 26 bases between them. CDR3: CASSPFFPRTLRGNTEAFF. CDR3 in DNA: TGTGCCAGCAGCCCGTTTTTCCCAAGAACCCTTCGGGGGAACACTGAAGCTTTCTTT.

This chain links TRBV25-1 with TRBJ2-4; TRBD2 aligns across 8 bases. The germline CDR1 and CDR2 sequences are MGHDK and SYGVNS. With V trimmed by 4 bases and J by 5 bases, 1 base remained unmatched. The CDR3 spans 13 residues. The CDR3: CASSAGGQNIQYF. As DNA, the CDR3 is TGTGCCAGCAGTGCGGGGGGGCAAAACATTCAGTACTTC. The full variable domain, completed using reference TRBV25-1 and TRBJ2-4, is EADIYQTPRYLVIGTGKKITLECSQTMGHDKMYWYQQDPGMELHLIHYSYGVNSTEKGDLSSESTVSRIRTEHFPLTLESARPSHTSQYLCASSAGGQNIQYFGAGTRLSVL.

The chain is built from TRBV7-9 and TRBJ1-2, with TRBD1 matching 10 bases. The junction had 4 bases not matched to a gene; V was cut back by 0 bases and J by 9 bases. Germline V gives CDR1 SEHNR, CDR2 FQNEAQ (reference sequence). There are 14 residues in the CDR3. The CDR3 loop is CASSLALGQGSYTF. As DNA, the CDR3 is TGTGCCAGCAGCTTAGCGCTGGGACAGGGGAGCTACACCTTC.

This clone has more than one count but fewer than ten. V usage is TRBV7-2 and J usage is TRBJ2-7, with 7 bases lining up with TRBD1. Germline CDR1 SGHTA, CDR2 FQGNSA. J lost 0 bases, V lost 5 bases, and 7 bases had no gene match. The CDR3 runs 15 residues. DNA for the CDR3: TGTGCCAGCAGCATACTGGGACAGAGCTCCTACGAGCAGTACTTC. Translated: CASSILGQSSYEQYF.

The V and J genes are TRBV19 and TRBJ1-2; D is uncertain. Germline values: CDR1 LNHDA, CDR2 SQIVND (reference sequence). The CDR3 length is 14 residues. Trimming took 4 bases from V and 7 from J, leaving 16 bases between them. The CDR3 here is CASSTPGRYGGYTF. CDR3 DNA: TGTGCCAGTAGTACCCCAGGCCGGTACGGTGGCTACACCTTC.

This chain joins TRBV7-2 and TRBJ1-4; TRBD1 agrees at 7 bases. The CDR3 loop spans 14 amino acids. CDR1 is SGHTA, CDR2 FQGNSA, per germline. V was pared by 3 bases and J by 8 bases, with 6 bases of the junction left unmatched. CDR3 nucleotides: TGTGCCAGCAGCTTCTCGCAGGGGGAAGAAAAACTGTTTTTT. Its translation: CASSFSQGEEKLFF.

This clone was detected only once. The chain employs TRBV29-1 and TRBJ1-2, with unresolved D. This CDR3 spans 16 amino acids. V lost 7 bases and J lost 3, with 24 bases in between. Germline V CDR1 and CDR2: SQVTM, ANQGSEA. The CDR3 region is CSAKVRGALFDYGYTF. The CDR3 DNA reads TGCAGCGCCAAGGTTCGGGGTGCCCTTTTTGACTATGGCTACACCTTC. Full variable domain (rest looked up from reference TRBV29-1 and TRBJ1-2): SAVISQKPSRDICQRGTSLTIQCQVDSQVTMMFWYRQQPGQSLTLIATANQGSEATYESGFVIDKFPISRPNLTFSTLTVSNMSPEDSSIYLCSAKVRGALFDYGYTFGSGTRLTVV.

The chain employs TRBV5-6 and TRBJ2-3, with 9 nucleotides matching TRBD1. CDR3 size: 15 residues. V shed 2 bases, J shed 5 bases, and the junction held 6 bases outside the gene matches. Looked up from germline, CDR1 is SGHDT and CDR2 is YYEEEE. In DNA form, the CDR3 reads TGTGCCAGCAGCTTAGGACAGGGGTTCGTAGATACGCAGTATTTT. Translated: CASSLGQGFVDTQYF.

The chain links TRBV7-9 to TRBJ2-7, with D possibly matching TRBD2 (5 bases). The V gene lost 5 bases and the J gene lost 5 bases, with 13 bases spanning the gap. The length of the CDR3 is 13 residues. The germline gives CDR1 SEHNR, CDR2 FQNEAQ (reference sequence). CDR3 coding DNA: TGTGCCAGCAGCCTCGGGCAGAGGGACGAGCAGTACTTC. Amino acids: CASSLGQRDEQYF.

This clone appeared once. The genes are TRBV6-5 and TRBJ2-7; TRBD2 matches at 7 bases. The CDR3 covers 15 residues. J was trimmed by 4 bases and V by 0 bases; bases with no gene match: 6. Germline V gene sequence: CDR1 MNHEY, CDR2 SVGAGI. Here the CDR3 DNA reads TGTGCCAGCAGTTACTCGAGGGACTACCGATACGAGCAGTACTTC. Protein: CASSYSRDYRYEQYF.

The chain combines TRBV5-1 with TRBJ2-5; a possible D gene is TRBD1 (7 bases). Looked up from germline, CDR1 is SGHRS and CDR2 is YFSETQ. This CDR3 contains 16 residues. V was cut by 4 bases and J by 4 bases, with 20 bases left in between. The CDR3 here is CASSPIRAGGGETQYF. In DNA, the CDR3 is TGCGCCAGCAGCCCAATTCGGGCAGGGGGAGGAGAGACCCAGTACTTC. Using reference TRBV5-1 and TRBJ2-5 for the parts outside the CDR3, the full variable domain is KAGVTQTPRYLIKTRGQQVTLSCSPISGHRSVSWYQQTPGQGLQFLFEYFSETQRNKGNFPGRFSGRQFSNSRSEMNVSTLELGDSALYLCASSPIRAGGGETQYFGPGTRLLVL.